This TCR beta chain derives from a study of shared T cell receptors in the human thymus. This clone appeared a few times. TCRdb's table, derived via immunoSEQ multiplex PCR, lists solely in-frame clones and lacks some. The data show approximately 760,000 clones, 70% to 90% seen once. Germline CDR1 reads SQVTM; CDR2 reads ANQGSEA. The CDR3 is 16 amino acids. V was clipped by 1 base and J by 7 bases; unmatched bases: 15. Another study also made use of these data, one on human thymus T cells.

The sequenced material came from thymocytes. The sequence was obtained from a girl under two years old with a congenital heart defect. This chain connects TRBV29-1 to TRBJ1-2; the match to TRBD1 covers 7 bases. The CDR3 sequence: CSVEGSPVEGGFGYTF. The CDR3 DNA sequence: TGCAGCGTTGAAGGAAGCCCGGTTGAAGGGGGCTTTGGCTACACCTTC.